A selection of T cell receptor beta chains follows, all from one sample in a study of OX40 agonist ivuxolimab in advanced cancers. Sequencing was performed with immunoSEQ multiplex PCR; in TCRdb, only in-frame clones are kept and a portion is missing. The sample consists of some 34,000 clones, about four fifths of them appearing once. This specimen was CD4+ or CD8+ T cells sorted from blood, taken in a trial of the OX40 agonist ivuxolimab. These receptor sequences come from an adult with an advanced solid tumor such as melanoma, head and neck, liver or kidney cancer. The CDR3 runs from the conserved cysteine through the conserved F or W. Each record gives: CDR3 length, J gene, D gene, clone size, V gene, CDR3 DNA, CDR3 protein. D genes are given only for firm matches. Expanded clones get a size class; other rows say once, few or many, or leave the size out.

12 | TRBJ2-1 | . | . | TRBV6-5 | TGTGCCAGCAGTTACGGCAACAATGAGCAGTTCTTC | CASSYGNNEQFF
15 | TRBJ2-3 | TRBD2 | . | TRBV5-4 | TGTGCCAGCAGCTTAAGCGGGGGGAAACCAGATACGCAGTATTTT | CASSLSGGKPDTQYF
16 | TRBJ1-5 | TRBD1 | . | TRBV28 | TGTGCCAGCAGCCCAGCAGGACAGGGGGGAGGGCAGCCCCAGCATTTT | CASSPAGQGGGQPQHF
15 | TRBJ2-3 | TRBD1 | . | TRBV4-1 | TGCGCCAGCAGCCAAGACAGGGGGAGTTCAGATACGCAGTATTTT | CASSQDRGSSDTQYF
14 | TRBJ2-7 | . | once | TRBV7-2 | TGTGCCAGCGCCGGGCAGTTCGGGTCCTACGAGCAGTACTTC | CASAGQFGSYEQYF
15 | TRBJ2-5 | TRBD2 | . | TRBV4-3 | TGCGCCAGCAGCCATGGGACTAGCGGTCAAGAGACCCAGTACTTC | CASSHGTSGQETQYF
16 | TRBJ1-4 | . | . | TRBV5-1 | TGCGCCAGCAGCAACGAACCGGGACGCCGGAATGAAAAACTGTTTTTT | CASSNEPGRRNEKLFF
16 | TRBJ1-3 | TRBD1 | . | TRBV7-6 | TGTGCCAGCAGCTTAGGGACAGGGGTCTTTGGAAACACCATATATTTT | CASSLGTGVFGNTIYF
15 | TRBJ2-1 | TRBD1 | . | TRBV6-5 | TGTGCCACCCGCCTCCGGGACAGGGCCTCAAATGAGCAGTTCTTC | CATRLRDRASNEQFF
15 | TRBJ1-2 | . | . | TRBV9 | TGTGCCAGCAGCGTAGCTCTGGGCGCTAACTATGGCTACACCTTC | CASSVALGANYGYTF
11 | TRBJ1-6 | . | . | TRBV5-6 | TGTGCCAGCAGCCTGGGACAAGCGCTCCACTTT | CASSLGQALHF
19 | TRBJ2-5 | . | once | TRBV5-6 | TGTGCCAGCAGCGAGGCCCACTATTCAACAGGGAACGCGGGAGAGACCCAGTACTTC | CASSEAHYSTGNAGETQYF
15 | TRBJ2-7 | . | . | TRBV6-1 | TGTGCCAGCAGCGAAGCCCCAGGGGAAGGCTACGAGCAGTACTTC | CASSEAPGEGYEQYF
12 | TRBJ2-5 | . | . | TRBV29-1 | TGCAGCGGGGAAGAGTTCCAAGAGACCCAGTACTTC | CSGEEFQETQYF